The 27 T cell receptor beta chains below were found in one sample sequenced in a study of T cells after yellow fever vaccination. A single record per CDR3 protein comes from TCRdb applying MiXCR to the 5' RACE reads. Found here are hundreds of thousands of distinct CDR3 sequences, 10% to 15% of them singletons; the top ten hold under 15%. Here the sequenced sample was PBMCs, taken on the day of the yellow fever booster vaccination. The receptors come from a man aged 25 to 40 who received the YFV17D yellow fever vaccine.

The rearrangement uses TRBV11-3 and TRBJ2-3, with a possible D match to TRBD2 (6 bases). V was cut by 11 bases and J by 4 bases, with 19 bases left in between. Germline V gene data show CDR1 as SGHNT and CDR2 as YENEEA. This CDR3 comprises 14 residues. The CDR3 reads CAGGVSVVPDTQYF. The DNA of the CDR3 is TGTGCCGGCGGGGTTAGCGTGGTTCCAGATACGCAGTATTTT.

This clonotype came up a few times. The genes are TRBV25-1 and TRBJ1-5; D is uncertain. The CDR3 length is 15 residues. Between the trimmed V and J ends, which lost 1 base and 3 bases, there was a span of 10 bases. Looked up from germline, CDR1 is MGHDK and CDR2 is SYGVNS. The CDR3 region is CASSESGNTNQPQHF. Here the CDR3 DNA reads TGTGCCAGCAGTGAATCGGGCAACACCAATCAGCCCCAGCATTTT.

This clonotype was recorded at least ten times. V and J are TRBV5-1 and TRBJ2-1; D not resolved. The germline V and J ends were trimmed by 0 bases and 0 bases, with 10 bases remaining between them. The CDR3 length is 16 residues. Germline V gene lookup returns CDR1 SGHRS and CDR2 YFSETQ. CDR3 coding DNA: TGCGCCAGCAGCTTGGAGGCTCTAAGCTCCTACAATGAGCAGTTCTTC. Amino acid sequence: CASSLEALSSYNEQFF.

This chain joins TRBV7-2 and TRBJ2-5; possible D gene TRBD1, 6 bases. Germline values: CDR1 SGHTA, CDR2 FQGNSA. This CDR3 contains 14 residues. Trimming took 5 bases from V and 4 from J, leaving 14 bases between them. CDR3 amino acids: CASSLWVGGETQYF. The CDR3 nucleotides read TGTGCCAGCAGCCTATGGGTAGGGGGAGAGACCCAGTACTTC.

This clonotype appeared once. The genes are TRBV19 and TRBJ2-4; no reliable D call. From germline, CDR1 is LNHDA and CDR2 SQIVND (reference sequence). Trimming took 5 bases from V and 0 from J, leaving 14 bases between them. The CDR3 has 16 amino acids. CDR3 sequence (DNA): TGTGCCAGTAGTGCCGACGAGACCGTAGCCAAAAACATTCAGTACTTC. Translation gives CASSADETVAKNIQYF.

Ten or more counts support this clonotype. The chain joins TRBV7-9 to TRBJ2-3; 8 nucleotides line up with TRBD2. The ends lost 3 bases at V and 5 bases at J; junction bases unmatched: 4. The CDR3 extends over 14 amino acids. CDR1 is SEHNR, CDR2 FQNEAQ, per germline (reference sequence). The CDR3: CASSFGLAGDTQYF. CDR3 DNA: TGTGCCAGCAGCTTCGGGCTAGCGGGAGATACGCAGTATTTT.

The chain combines TRBV10-3 with TRBJ2-3; no clear D. The germline gives CDR1 ENHRY, CDR2 SYGVKD. CDR3 length: 15 residues. Trimming took off 2 bases at V and 2 bases at J, with 11 bases between the two ends. The CDR3 DNA reads as TGTGCCATCAGTGAGGGAAGCGTACCCACAGATACGCAGTATTTT. Residues: CAISEGSVPTDTQYF.

This clonotype was observed many times. The chain has TRBV7-2 and TRBJ2-5; the match to TRBD1 covers 7 bases. V was clipped by 1 base and J by 4 bases; unmatched bases: 6. CDR3 length: 15 amino acids. Looked up from germline, CDR1 is SGHTA and CDR2 is FQGNSA. CDR3 sequence reads: CASSLGSAGGETQYF. The CDR3, as DNA: TGTGCCAGCAGCTTAGGATCGGCAGGGGGAGAGACCCAGTACTTC.

The table lists this clonotype with a few counts. The chain combines TRBV7-9 with TRBJ2-7; D remains ambiguous. CDR1 is SEHNR and CDR2 is FQNEAQ in the germline V gene (reference sequence). The CDR3 contains 14 residues. Between the trimmed V and J ends, which lost 5 bases and 2 bases, there was a span of 13 bases. DNA of the CDR3: TGTGCCAGCAGCCCTATAACTATTACCTACGAGCAGTACTTC. It encodes CASSPITITYEQYF.

In this sample, this clonotype turned up a few times. V and J are TRBV5-1 and TRBJ1-1, with 7 bases that match TRBD1. Losses at the gene ends were 4 bases for V and 0 bases for J; bases not matched to a gene: 9. The CDR3 is made up of 16 amino acids. Germline V CDR1 and CDR2: SGHRS, YFSETQ. The CDR3: CASSLEPGQLNTEAFF. Here the CDR3 DNA reads TGCGCCAGCAGCCTAGAACCGGGACAGCTGAACACTGAAGCTTTCTTT. The full variable domain, its missing parts supplied by reference TRBV5-1 and TRBJ1-1, is KAGVTQTPRYLIKTRGQQVTLSCSPISGHRSVSWYQQTPGQGLQFLFEYFSETQRNKGNFPGRFSGRQFSNSRSEMNVSTLELGDSALYLCASSLEPGQLNTEAFFGQGTRLTVV.

This clonotype has ten or more counts. CDR3 protein: CASSSSSREASSYNEQFF. The CDR3 DNA is TGTGCCAGCAGCTCCTCTTCCCGGGAGGCGAGCTCCTACAATGAGCAGTTCTTC. V usage is TRBV7-6 and J usage is TRBJ2-1, with TRBD2 matching over 7 bases. The germline V gene has CDR1 SGHVS and CDR2 FNYEAQ. CDR3 size: 18 residues. V lost 4 bases and J lost 0; bases outside the gene matches: 12.

The genes are TRBV11-2 and TRBJ1-4; D might be TRBD1 (5 bases). The CDR3 length is 15 residues. Germline V lookup: CDR1 SGHAT, CDR2 FQNNGV. Trimming shortened V by 6 bases and J by 0 bases, and 11 bases separated the two germline ends. The CDR3 is CASSWGRATNEKLFF. DNA for the CDR3: TGTGCCAGCAGTTGGGGACGGGCAACTAATGAAAAACTGTTTTTT.

In its sample, this clonotype was seen a few times. This chain joins TRBV20-1 and TRBJ2-1; 15 nucleotides line up with TRBD2. With 4 bases clipped from V and 0 bases from J, the junction kept 7 bases outside the gene matches. The CDR3 is 18 residues long. From germline, CDR1 is DFQATT and CDR2 SNEGSKA (reference sequence). This CDR3 reads CSAIGLAGGPSSYNEQFF. The DNA for the CDR3 is TGCAGTGCTATCGGACTAGCGGGAGGGCCCAGCTCCTACAATGAGCAGTTCTTC.

This sequence joins TRBV30 and TRBJ2-1; 7 nucleotides align to TRBD1. CDR1 is GTSNPN, CDR2 SVGIG, per germline (reference sequence). Germline trimming cut 0 bases from V and 4 bases from J; bases unmatched to any gene: 3. The CDR3 has 14 residues. CDR3 loop: CAWSVQGNYNEQFF. The CDR3, as DNA: TGTGCCTGGAGTGTACAGGGGAATTACAATGAGCAGTTCTTC. The complete variable domain, with remaining parts taken from reference TRBV30 and TRBJ2-1, reads SQTIHQWPATLVQPVGSPLSLECTVEGTSNPNLYWYRQAAGRGLQLLFYSVGIGQISSEVPQNLSASRPQDRQFILSSKKLLLSDSGFYLCAWSVQGNYNEQFFGPGTRLTVL.

The CDR3 DNA is TGTGCCAGCACCCCCTTTGGGCGGGATTATGACGAGCAGTACTTC. Its protein product is CASTPFGRDYDEQYF. V usage is TRBV9 and J usage is TRBJ2-7; D might be TRBD2 (6 bases). V lost 6 bases and J 5 bases, leaving 21 bases between the germline ends. The CDR3 covers 15 residues. Germline V gene sequence: CDR1 SGDLS, CDR2 YYNGEE.

The DNA of the CDR3 is TGTGCCACCAGCAGAGATGAAGACGGGCAGTACTTC. This translates into CATSRDEDGQYF. The chain uses TRBV15 and TRBJ2-7, with D uncertain. V was trimmed by 0 bases and J by 9 bases, leaving 9 bases between them. The length of the CDR3 is 12 residues. Germline V gene data show CDR1 as LNHNV and CDR2 as YYDKDF (reference sequence).

The J gene is TRBJ2-1, the V gene TRBV11-2, with TRBD2 matching 10 bases. V gave up 4 bases and J gave up 1 base; unmatched junction bases: 16. Looked up from germline, CDR1 is SGHAT and CDR2 is FQNNGV. CDR3 length equals 20 residues. The CDR3 reads CASSSPQGSGRATSYNEQFF. In nucleotides, the CDR3 is TGTGCCAGCAGCTCCCCCCAGGGGAGCGGGAGGGCCACGTCCTACAATGAGCAGTTCTTC.

This clonotype appeared a few times. This chain links TRBV9 with TRBJ2-3; possible D gene TRBD2, 5 bases. Trimming removed 0 bases from V and 4 bases from J, with 12 bases in between. CDR1 and CDR2 (germline): SGDLS, YYNGEE. The CDR3 covers 15 residues. CDR3 nucleotide sequence: TGTGCCAGCAGCGTAGGAGGGAGTGGAGCAGATACGCAGTATTTT. Protein sequence: CASSVGGSGADTQYF.

The chain joins TRBV7-2 to TRBJ2-1; D perhaps matches TRBD1 (6 bases). The germline V gene encodes CDR1 SGHTA and CDR2 FQGNSA. This CDR3 region has 12 residues. Trimming cost V 4 bases and J 7 bases, with 8 bases left between them. CDR3 bases: TGTGCCAGCAGCTGGGGACAAAATGAGCAGTTCTTC. This codes for CASSWGQNEQFF.

The chain recombines TRBV3-1 with TRBJ2-4, with D perhaps matching TRBD2 (6 bases). The CDR3 contains 15 residues. V shed 4 bases and J shed 0 bases, with 10 bases lying between them. Per germline, CDR1 LGHDT and CDR2 YNNKEL (reference sequence). In nucleotides, the CDR3 is TGTGCCAGCAGCCGGACGGAGGGAGCCAAAAACATTCAGTACTTC. The encoded protein is CASSRTEGAKNIQYF.

This clonotype has a handful of counts. This sequence joins TRBV20-1 and TRBJ2-3; 8 nucleotides match TRBD1. The CDR3 covers 14 residues. Germline assignment: CDR1 DFQATT and CDR2 SNEGSKA (reference sequence). With V trimmed by 5 bases and J by 6 bases, 10 bases remained unmatched. The CDR3, as DNA: TGCAGTGCTGACAGGGGTCACGGGCGGGATACGCAGTATTTT. The encoded protein is CSADRGHGRDTQYF.

Turning to this clonotype: A junction end diverges from the germline sequence, so it may reflect a read error. The V call is TRBV5-1, the J call TRBJ2-2; TRBD2 agrees at 11 bases. This CDR3 comprises 15 residues. Germline V gene sequence: CDR1 SGHRS, CDR2 YFSETQ. CDR3 bases: TGCGCCACCAGGTCCGGGACTAGCGGTACCGGGGGGCTGTTTTTT. It is translated as CATRSGTSGTGGLFF.

The chain combines TRBV6-6 with TRBJ2-4; the match to TRBD2 covers 9 bases. Unmatched junction bases numbered 25, after V lost 4 bases and J lost 0 bases. Germline V gene data show CDR1 as MNHNY and CDR2 as SVGAGI (reference sequence). This CDR3 region has 23 residues. The CDR3 DNA follows: TGTGCCAGCAGTTCCTCCGGGACAGATCCCGGGACTAGCAGATATCTAGCCAAAAACATTCAGTACTTC. Translated, it gives CASSSSGTDPGTSRYLAKNIQYF.

The chain recombines TRBV7-2 with TRBJ1-5; 7 nucleotides match TRBD1. Germline values: CDR1 SGHTA, CDR2 FQGNSA. The V segment lost 4 bases and the J segment 7 bases; nucleotides outside the gene matches: 7. The CDR3 is 14 residues long. As DNA, the CDR3 is TGTGCCAGCAGCTGGGGGCAGGGGGAACAGCCCCAGCATTTT. Residues: CASSWGQGEQPQHF.

This chain joins TRBV20-1 and TRBJ2-5, with D perhaps TRBD1 (5 bases). Germline CDR1 DFQATT, CDR2 SNEGSKA (reference sequence). The CDR3 is 12 residues long. V shed 3 bases and J shed 5 bases, with 10 bases lying between them. The CDR3, as DNA: TGCAGTGCTAGCGCAGGGATGGAGACCCAGTACTTC. Translating gives CSASAGMETQYF.

The chain carries TRBV14 and TRBJ2-7; a weak D match, TRBD2 (6 bases). The CDR3 covers 13 residues. V lost 5 bases and J 9 bases, leaving 17 bases between the germline ends. CDR1 SGHDN and CDR2 FVKESK come from the germline V gene. The CDR3 nucleotides read TGTGCCAGCAGCGTCCCCGGCGGGACGGTGCAGTACTTC. Its translation is CASSVPGGTVQYF.

This clonotype showed up just a few times. CDR3 in amino acids: CASTRTSGNNEQFF. Written as DNA, the CDR3 is TGCGCCAGCACCAGGACTAGCGGAAACAATGAGCAGTTCTTC. The chain carries TRBV5-1 and TRBJ2-1; 10 nucleotides line up with TRBD2. Germline V lookup: CDR1 SGHRS, CDR2 YFSETQ. V was pared by 6 bases and J by 5 bases, with 5 bases of the junction left unmatched. The CDR3 consists of 14 residues. Variable domain in full (rest from reference TRBV5-1 and TRBJ2-1): KAGVTQTPRYLIKTRGQQVTLSCSPISGHRSVSWYQQTPGQGLQFLFEYFSETQRNKGNFPGRFSGRQFSNSRSEMNVSTLELGDSALYLCASTRTSGNNEQFFGPGTRLTVL.